These 5 T cell receptor beta chains originate from one sample sequenced in a study of T cell responses to AZD1222 COVID-19 vaccine (dated by TCRdb to the early 2020s). Library prep was done by the immunoSEQ multiplex PCR assay. TCRdb took this table from immuneACCESS and kept in-frame rearrangements with V and J called. Such tables lack part of the clones; where checked against another copy, unresolved V genes explain under half of the gap, and the rest is unexplained. For this sample the table gives approximately 170,000 clones, of which 85% to 90% were detected only once. Clones ranked in the top ten supply 6.5% to 7% of the sample. This specimen's time point label, per the study, means: baseline before first vaccination. The sample here was peripheral blood, taken on day 0 of AZD1222 vaccination. The receptors were gathered from an adult in good health.

As regards this clone: A read error may account for a junction end that differs from germline. This chain joins TRBV7-7 and TRBJ2-2, with a possible D match to TRBD1 (5 bases). The length of the CDR3 is 17 residues. Germline V gene data show CDR1 as SSHAT and CDR2 as FNYEAQ (reference sequence). The CDR3: CASSFEVGRVGTGELFF. DNA of the CDR3: TGTGCTAGCAGCTTCGAAGTTGGCAGGGTTGGGACCGGGGAGCTGTTTTTT.

This clone was seen just once. CDR3 coding DNA: TGCGCCAGCAGCCCATATAGCCCTCGGAGTGGAGAGACCCAGTACTTC. This translates into CASSPYSPRSGETQYF. This chain joins TRBV5-1 and TRBJ2-5; D is ambiguous. The CDR3 covers 16 residues. The germline gives CDR1 SGHRS, CDR2 YFSETQ. The V and J ends lost 4 bases and 4 bases respectively, with 20 bases between them.

V and J are TRBV19 and TRBJ2-5, with D uncertain. Looked up from germline, CDR1 is LNHDA and CDR2 is SQIVND (reference sequence). V was shortened by 3 bases and J by 2 bases, with 1 base between the two germline ends. This CDR3 spans 11 amino acids. The chain's CDR3 is CASSMQETQYF. CDR3 bases: TGTGCCAGTAGTATGCAAGAGACCCAGTACTTC.

The DNA of the CDR3 is TGTGCCAGCAGCCCGCGACTTCGCGAGACCCAGTACTTC. Translation gives CASSPRLRETQYF. The rearrangement joins TRBV12-3 or TRBV12-4 to TRBJ2-5; no reliable D call. Trimming pared 6 bases from V and 5 bases from J, leaving 13 bases between. This CDR3 has 13 amino acids.

Only one count was recorded for this clone. The V call is TRBV11-1, the J call TRBJ2-5; D unresolved. This CDR3 is built from 13 residues. V was clipped by 5 bases and J by 4 bases, with 11 bases between them. Germline loops: CDR1 SGHAT, CDR2 FQDESV (reference sequence). The CDR3 coding sequence is TGTGCCAGCAGCCCGATAGTCGGAGAGACCCAGTACTTC. It translates to CASSPIVGETQYF.